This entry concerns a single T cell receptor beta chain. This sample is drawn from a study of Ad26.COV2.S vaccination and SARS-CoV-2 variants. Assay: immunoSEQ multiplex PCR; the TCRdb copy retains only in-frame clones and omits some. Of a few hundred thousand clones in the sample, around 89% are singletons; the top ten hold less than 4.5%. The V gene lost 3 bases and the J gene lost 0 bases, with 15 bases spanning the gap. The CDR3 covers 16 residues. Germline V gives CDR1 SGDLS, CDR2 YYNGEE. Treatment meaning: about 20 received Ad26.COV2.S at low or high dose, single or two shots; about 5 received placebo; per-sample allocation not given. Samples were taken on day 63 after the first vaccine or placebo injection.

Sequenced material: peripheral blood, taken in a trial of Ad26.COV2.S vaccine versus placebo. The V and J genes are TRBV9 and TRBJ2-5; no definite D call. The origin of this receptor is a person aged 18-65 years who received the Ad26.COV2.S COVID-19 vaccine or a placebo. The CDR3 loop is CASSDRTHGYQETQYF. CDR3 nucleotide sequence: TGTGCCAGCAGCGACCGGACCCACGGGTACCAAGAGACCCAGTACTTC.